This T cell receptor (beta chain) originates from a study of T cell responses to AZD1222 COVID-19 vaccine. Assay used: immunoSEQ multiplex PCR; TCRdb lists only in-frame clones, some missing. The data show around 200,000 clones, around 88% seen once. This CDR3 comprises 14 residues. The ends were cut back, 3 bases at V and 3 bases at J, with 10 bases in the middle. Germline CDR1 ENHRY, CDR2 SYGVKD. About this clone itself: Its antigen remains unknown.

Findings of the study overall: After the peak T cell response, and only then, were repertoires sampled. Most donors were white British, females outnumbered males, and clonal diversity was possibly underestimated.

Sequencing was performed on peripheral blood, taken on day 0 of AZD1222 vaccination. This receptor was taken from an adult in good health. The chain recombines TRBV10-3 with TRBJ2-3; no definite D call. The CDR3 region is CAISDAASTDTQYF. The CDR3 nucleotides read TGTGCCATCAGTGATGCGGCTTCTACAGATACGCAGTATTTT.